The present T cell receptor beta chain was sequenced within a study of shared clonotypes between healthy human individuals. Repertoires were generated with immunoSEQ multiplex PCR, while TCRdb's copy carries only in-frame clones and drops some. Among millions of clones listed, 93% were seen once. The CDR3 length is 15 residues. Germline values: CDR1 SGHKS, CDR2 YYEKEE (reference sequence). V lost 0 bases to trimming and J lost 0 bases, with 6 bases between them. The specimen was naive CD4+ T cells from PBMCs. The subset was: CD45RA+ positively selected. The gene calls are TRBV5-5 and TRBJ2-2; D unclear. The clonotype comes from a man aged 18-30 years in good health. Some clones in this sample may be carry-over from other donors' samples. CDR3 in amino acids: CASSLGNSNTGELFF. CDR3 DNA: TGTGCCAGCAGCTTGGGGAACTCGAACACCGGGGAGCTGTTTTTT.